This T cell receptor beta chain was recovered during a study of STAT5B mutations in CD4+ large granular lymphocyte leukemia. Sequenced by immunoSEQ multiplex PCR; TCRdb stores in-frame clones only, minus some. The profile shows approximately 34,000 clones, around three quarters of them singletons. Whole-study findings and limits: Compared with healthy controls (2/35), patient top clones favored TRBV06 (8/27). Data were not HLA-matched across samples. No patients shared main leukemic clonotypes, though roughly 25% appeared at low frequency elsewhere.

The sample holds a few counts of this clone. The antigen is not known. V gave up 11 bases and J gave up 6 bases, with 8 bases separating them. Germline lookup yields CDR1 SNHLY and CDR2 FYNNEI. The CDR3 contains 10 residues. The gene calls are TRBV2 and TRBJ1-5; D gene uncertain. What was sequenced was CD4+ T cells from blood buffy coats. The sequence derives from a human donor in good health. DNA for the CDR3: TGTGCCGTGGGAGTTCAGCCCCAGCATTTT. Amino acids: CAVGVQPQHF.